A selection of T cell receptor beta chains follows, all from one sample in a study of T cell responses to AZD1222 COVID-19 vaccine. This table comes from immunoSEQ multiplex PCR, and its TCRdb copy is limited to in-frame clones, with some not included. This table has around 100,000 clones, less than 90% appearing once. Sequenced material: peripheral blood, taken on day 0 of AZD1222 vaccination. All receptors derive from an adult in good health. CDR3s include the opening cysteine and the closing phenylalanine or tryptophan. The D gene is left open where the match is weak. Only part of the rows carry a size: once, few, many, or a class if the clone is expanded.

TRBD2	-	TRBJ2-1	TRBV5-1	CASSAPSGRVNEQFF	TGCGCCAGCAGCGCCCCCTCCGGGAGGGTGAATGAGCAGTTCTTC
-	-	TRBJ2-1	TRBV5-1	CASSLDAGSNNEQFF	TGCGCCAGCAGCTTGGATGCAGGGTCTAACAATGAGCAGTTCTTC
-	-	TRBJ1-6	TRBV9	CASSVALRDSPLHF	TGTGCCAGCAGCGTAGCTTTAAGGGATTCACCCCTCCACTTT
-	-	TRBJ1-5	TRBV5-1	CASSFGVGQPQHF	TGCGCCAGCAGCTTCGGGGTAGGTCAGCCCCAGCATTTT
-	-	TRBJ1-2	TRBV12-3/TRBV12-4	CASSLGDTYGYTF	TGTGCCAGCAGTTTAGGGGACACCTATGGCTACACCTTC
-	-	TRBJ1-1	TRBV7-9	CASSLREVMNTEAFF	TGTGCCAGCAGCTTACGGGAGGTCATGAACACTGAAGCTTTCTTT
-	once	TRBJ1-6	TRBV14	CASSQNRASPLHF	TGTGCCAGCAGCCAGAACAGGGCTTCACCCCTCCACTTT
-	once	TRBJ1-2	TRBV5-5	CASSRDLGNYGYTF	TGTGCCAGCAGCAGAGATCTGGGCAACTATGGCTACACCTTC
-	once	TRBJ1-6	TRBV15	CATSRDPPGAFNSPLHF	TGTGCCACCAGCAGAGATCCGCCAGGGGCATTTAATTCACCCCTCCACTTT
-	-	TRBJ1-1	TRBV10-3	CAIRRAGKDTEAFF	TGTGCCATCAGACGGGCAGGGAAGGACACTGAAGCTTTCTTT
-	-	TRBJ2-2	TRBV5-1	CASPPSREWTGELFF	TGCGCCAGCCCTCCATCTAGAGAGTGGACCGGGGAGCTGTTTTTT
TRBD1	-	TRBJ1-6	TRBV3-1/TRBV3-2	CAREGTYRDRNLSSYNSPLHF	TGTGCCAGGGAGGGAACATACCGGGACAGGAATCTAAGCTCCTATAATTCACCCCTCCACTTT
TRBD1	once	TRBJ1-2	TRBV10-2	CASSETDRGGYTF	TGCGCCAGCAGTGAGACGGACAGGGGTGGCTACACCTTC
TRBD1	-	TRBJ1-2	TRBV7-2	CASSSSGTGLIYGYTF	TGTGCCAGCAGCTCCTCCGGGACAGGGCTCATCTATGGCTACACCTTC
TRBD1	few	TRBJ1-2	TRBV27	CASSLFGGGPNYGYTF	TGTGCCAGCAGTTTATTCGGAGGGGGCCCTAACTATGGCTACACCTTC
-	-	TRBJ1-2	TRBV6-5	CASEGGGRENYGYTF	TGTGCCAGCGAGGGGGGGGGCCGCGAAAACTATGGCTACACCTTC
TRBD1	-	TRBJ1-2	TRBV2	CASSAGGIGGYTF	TGTGCCAGCAGTGCAGGGGGGATTGGTGGCTACACCTTC
TRBD1	-	TRBJ2-7	TRBV11-2	CASSLGQGQGSYEQYF	TGTGCCAGCAGCTTAGGACAGGGGCAGGGATCCTACGAGCAGTACTTC
-	-	TRBJ2-3	TRBV5-1	CASRTTTYYTDTQYF	TGCGCCAGCAGAACGACTACCTATTACACAGATACGCAGTATTTT
-	-	TRBJ1-3	TRBV3-1/TRBV3-2	CASSQDSSRISSGNTIYF	TGTGCCAGCAGCCAAGATTCTTCGCGGATCTCCTCTGGAAACACCATATATTTT
TRBD2	-	TRBJ2-3	TRBV28	CASSLLASGRANTQYF	TGTGCCAGCAGTTTATTGGCTAGCGGGAGGGCGAATACGCAGTATTTT
-	-	TRBJ1-1	TRBV7-2	CASSLGRNTEAFF	TGTGCCAGCAGCTTAGGGCGGAACACTGAAGCTTTCTTT
-	-	TRBJ1-2	TRBV6-4	CASSDSNRGDNYGYTF	TGTGCCAGCAGTGACTCGAATAGGGGAGACAACTATGGCTACACCTTC
-	-	TRBJ1-2	TRBV9	CASSVDPGLGYTF	TGTGCCAGCAGCGTAGATCCAGGGCTTGGCTACACCTTC